A selection of T cell receptor beta chains follows, all from one sample in a study of blood T cell repertoires in COVID-19. Data came from immunoSEQ multiplex PCR; TCRdb stores just in-frame clones and leaves some out. Of roughly 160,000 clones listed, roughly 87% are singletons. The source material was PBMCs or T cells enriched from blood (not recorded which). The origin of the receptors is a woman aged 45-60 years who had recovered from COVID-19. Both conserved end residues are part of each CDR3. A D gene is named only where the DNA matches it firmly. Size is stated for part of the rows, as once, few or many counts, or as a class when the clone is expanded.

J gene | D gene | CDR3 length | clone size | V gene | CDR3 DNA | CDR3 protein
TRBJ2-2 | TRBD1 | 13 | - | TRBV2 | TGTGCCAGCACCGACAGGGGCGCCGGGGAGCTGTTTTTT | CASTDRGAGELFF
TRBJ1-1 | - | 13 | - | TRBV19 | TGTGCCAGTAGGAGGACAGCGAACACTGAAGCTTTCTTT | CASRRTANTEAFF
TRBJ2-2 | TRBD2 | 15 | few | TRBV7-9 | TGTGCCAGCAGCTTCGGGGGGAGTCGCACCGGGGAGCTGTTTTTT | CASSFGGSRTGELFF
TRBJ2-3 | TRBD2 | 13 | once | TRBV6-5 | TGTGCCAGCAGCGGACTAGTAGTGGATACGCAGTATTTT | CASSGLVVDTQYF
TRBJ2-2 | - | 15 | - | TRBV27 | TGTGCCAGCAGGGGGGGACTGTTGAACACCGGGGAGCTGTTTTTT | CASRGGLLNTGELFF
TRBJ2-2 | - | 13 | - | TRBV18 | TGTGCCAGCTCACCAGAGGACACCGGGGAGCTGTTTTTT | CASSPEDTGELFF
TRBJ1-6 | TRBD1 | 16 | - | TRBV28 | TGTGCCAGCAGTTATGGGGACAGATCCTATAATTCACCCCTCCACTTT | CASSYGDRSYNSPLHF
TRBJ2-3 | - | 12 | - | TRBV25-1 | TGTGCCAGCAGTGGACACCGACAGACGCAGTATTTT | CASSGHRQTQYF
TRBJ2-2 | - | 14 | once | TRBV5-1 | TGCGCCAGCAGCTTTAGCCGGAACACCGGGGAGCTGTTTTTT | CASSFSRNTGELFF
TRBJ2-3 | - | 17 | - | TRBV3-1/TRBV3-2 | TGTGCCAGCAGCCAAGATGGAGTCCCTCGAGGGACAGATACGCAGTATTTT | CASSQDGVPRGTDTQYF
TRBJ2-3 | - | 12 | - | TRBV29-1 | TGCAGCGTGTTCGAGGCGGCCGATACGCAGTATTTT | CSVFEAADTQYF